What follows are 25 T cell receptor beta chains derived from one specimen sequenced in a study of blood T cells in healthy people across ages. The authors ran a second PCR of about 7 to 11 cycles using a sample-barcoded 5' primer and a J-beta primer mix. TCRdb itself ran the 5' RACE reads through MiXCR, one entry per CDR3 protein. The sample gives 500,000 to 700,000 distinct CDR3 sequences, 25% to 30% of which show up once; approximately 14% is in the top ten. Material: blood. The receptors shown here come from a woman aged 80 or over in good health.

This clonotype was seen only a few times. The CDR3 region has the DNA TGTGCCAGCAGTGAAGCGTCCAGGGCCACCGGGGAGCTGTTTTTT. Amino acids: CASSEASRATGELFF. This chain connects TRBV6-1 to TRBJ2-2, with D possibly being TRBD1 (5 bases). Germline-derived CDR1 and CDR2 are MNHNS and SASEGT. With 0 bases removed from V and 4 bases from J, the gap between germline ends came to 9 bases. This CDR3 has 15 amino acids.

About this clonotype itself: A single base separates this from a much larger clone, so it may be a read error. The V call is TRBV3-1, the J call TRBJ2-4, with D possibly TRBD2 on 6 matching bases. The V gene lost 6 bases and the J gene lost 13 bases, with 19 bases spanning the gap. Germline V gene lookup returns CDR1 LGHDT and CDR2 YNNKEL (reference sequence). CDR3 size: 13 residues. CDR3 in amino acids: CASRAASAKGQYF. As DNA, the CDR3 is TGTGCCAGCAGAGCGGCTAGCGCTAAAGGGCAGTACTTC.

This clonotype showed up just a few times. The chain employs TRBV2 and TRBJ1-2; possible D gene TRBD1, 6 bases. CDR3 length: 17 residues. Germline V gene sequence: CDR1 SNHLY, CDR2 FYNNEI. V was shortened by 2 bases and J by 4 bases, with 20 bases between the two germline ends. This CDR3 reads CASSERDRSSRGYGYTF. The CDR3 region has the DNA TGTGCCAGCAGTGAACGCGACAGGTCATCCAGGGGCTATGGCTACACCTTC.

V and J are TRBV2 and TRBJ2-7; 11 bases are a match to TRBD1. CDR1 is SNHLY, CDR2 FYNNEI, per germline. Germline trimming cut 6 bases from V and 1 base from J; bases unmatched to any gene: 5. The CDR3 has 15 amino acids. This CDR3 is CASRQGTGGSYEQYF. In DNA form, the CDR3 reads TGTGCCAGCAGACAAGGGACAGGGGGATCCTACGAGCAGTACTTC.

This clonotype was counted between two and nine times. With a much larger clone just one base away, this may be a read error. J is TRBJ2-1 and V is TRBV9, with D possibly matching TRBD2 (5 bases). The length of the CDR3 is 16 residues. Germline CDR1 reads SGDLS; CDR2 reads YYNGEE. V lost 3 bases and J 7 bases, leaving 20 bases between the germline ends. The CDR3 protein is CASSARPGVRGNEQFF. Here the CDR3 DNA reads TGTGCCAGCAGCGCCCGACCCGGGGTCCGAGGGAATGAGCAGTTCTTC.

V gene TRBV25-1 combines with J gene TRBJ2-7; D ambiguous. V was cut by 5 bases and J by 2 bases, with 16 bases left in between. The CDR3 length is 15 residues. Germline lookup yields CDR1 MGHDK and CDR2 SYGVNS. CDR3 nucleotide sequence: TGTGCCAGCAGTTCACCCGAGACGGCCACCTACGAGCAGTACTTC. Translation: CASSSPETATYEQYF.

The J gene is TRBJ2-1, the V gene TRBV29-1; 8 positions match TRBD2. This CDR3 spans 14 amino acids. The germline V gene has CDR1 SQVTM and CDR2 ANQGSEA. V lost 4 bases and J lost 4; bases outside the gene matches: 6. CDR3 sequence: CSVVSSGVYNEQFF. CDR3 nucleotides: TGCAGCGTTGTAAGTAGCGGGGTATACAATGAGCAGTTCTTC.

This rearrangement joins TRBV5-1 to TRBJ1-4; the D gene is possibly TRBD1 (5 bases). This CDR3 has 14 residues. Looked up from germline, CDR1 is SGHRS and CDR2 is YFSETQ. V lost 2 bases and J lost 5, with 10 bases in between. CDR3 nucleotides: TGCGCCAGCAGCTTAAGACAGCCGAATGAAAAACTGTTTTTT. Translated: CASSLRQPNEKLFF.

The chain has TRBV20-1 and TRBJ2-5, with D unclear. Germline assignment: CDR1 DFQATT and CDR2 SNEGSKA (reference sequence). V lost 4 bases and J 1 base, leaving 16 bases between the germline ends. This CDR3 has 15 amino acids. CDR3 sequence reads: CSAIDIGEPQETQYF. The CDR3 DNA reads as TGCAGTGCTATTGACATAGGAGAGCCCCAAGAGACCCAGTACTTC.

This clonotype was observed a handful of times. The V call is TRBV20-1, the J call TRBJ2-5; no clear D gene. The DNA end is more similar to TRBJ2-7, so the J call may be wrong. Per the germline V gene, CDR1 is DFQATT and CDR2 is SNEGSKA (reference sequence). This CDR3 contains 13 residues. The CDR3 DNA follows: TGCAGTGCTAGCGAGGCAGTCGAATACGAGCAGTACTTC. It is translated as CSASEAVEYEQYF.

This clonotype has ten or more counts. Being one base from a much bigger clone, this may be a read error. The J gene is TRBJ2-5, the V gene TRBV20-1; 8 nucleotides agree with TRBD1. This CDR3 comprises 12 residues. Germline V gene lookup returns CDR1 DFQATT and CDR2 SNEGSKA (reference sequence). Trimming cost V 5 bases and J 11 bases; bases outside gene matches: 10. The CDR3 loop is CSAADRVNEQYF. Here the CDR3 DNA reads TGCAGTGCTGCGGACAGGGTCAATGAGCAGTACTTC.

There are many counts of this clonotype. The chain uses TRBV20-1 and TRBJ2-5; 7 nucleotides line up with TRBD1. CDR3 size: 14 residues. The germline CDR1 and CDR2 sequences are DFQATT and SNEGSKA (reference sequence). After removal of 3 bases from V and 5 bases from J, the junction contained 9 bases not matched to a gene. The CDR3 here is CSASERGLRETQYF. The CDR3 DNA reads TGCAGTGCTAGCGAGAGGGGGCTGAGGGAGACCCAGTACTTC.

This rearrangement joins TRBV7-8 to TRBJ2-2; 8 bases match TRBD1. Trimming at V came to 3 bases and at J to 1 base, leaving 4 bases not matched to a gene. The CDR3 spans 16 residues. Germline-derived CDR1 and CDR2 are SGHVS and FQNEAQ. CDR3 sequence: CASSLLGQGNTGELFF. The CDR3 coding sequence is TGTGCCAGCAGCTTGCTAGGACAGGGGAACACCGGGGAGCTGTTTTTT.

This clonotype was detected many times. The chain recombines TRBV3-1 with TRBJ2-7, with D tentatively TRBD1 (6 bases). The CDR3 spans 14 residues. V was pared by 1 base and J by 5 bases, with 12 bases between. Germline CDR1 is LGHDT and CDR2 is YNNKEL (reference sequence). The CDR3 DNA reads as TGTGCCAGCAGCCAAGCAGGGGAGACGGACGAGCAGTACTTC. Its translation: CASSQAGETDEQYF.

This clonotype appeared many times. The chain couples TRBV2 to TRBJ2-3, with unresolved D. The CDR3 has 15 residues. Germline-derived CDR1 and CDR2 are SNHLY and FYNNEI. V gave up 7 bases and J gave up 0 bases, with 14 bases separating them. In DNA form, the CDR3 reads TGTGCCAGCATCTTATCGGACCGTAGCACAGATACGCAGTATTTT. Residues: CASILSDRSTDTQYF.

This clonotype has ten or more counts. This sequence joins TRBV29-1 and TRBJ2-3, with 7 nucleotides matching TRBD1. V shed 7 bases, J shed 1 base, and the junction held 8 bases outside the gene matches. Looked up from germline, CDR1 is SQVTM and CDR2 is ANQGSEA. The CDR3 extends over 14 amino acids. CDR3 in amino acids: CSASGQTGTDTQYF. The CDR3 coding sequence is TGCAGCGCTTCGGGACAGACCGGCACAGATACGCAGTATTTT.

This clonotype has at least ten counts. The genes are TRBV7-2 and TRBJ2-3; D might be TRBD2 (5 bases). V gave up 2 bases and J gave up 1 base, with 10 bases separating them. The CDR3 covers 15 residues. Germline CDR1 and CDR2: SGHTA and FQGNSA. In DNA, the CDR3 is TGTGCCAGCAGCTTATTAGCGTCTGGCACAGATACGCAGTATTTT. Protein sequence: CASSLLASGTDTQYF.

There are a few counts of this clonotype. The DNA for the CDR3 is TGTGCCAGCCGGGGGGGATCTGGGGCCAACGTCCTGACTTTC. Protein product: CASRGGSGANVLTF. The rearrangement joins TRBV2 to TRBJ2-6; 8 bases agree with TRBD2. Germline loops: CDR1 SNHLY, CDR2 FYNNEI. V lost 8 bases, J lost 1 base, and 1 base stayed unmatched. This CDR3 is built from 14 residues.

As concerns this clonotype: This may be a read error: a much more frequent sequence differs by one nucleotide. The chain is built from TRBV27 and TRBJ2-1, with D uncertain. The DNA matches TRBJ2-7 better at its end, which makes the J call doubtful. CDR1 and CDR2 (germline): MNHEY, SMNVEV (reference sequence). There are 15 residues in the CDR3. The CDR3: CASSSGMRSYNEQYF. DNA of the CDR3: TGTGCCAGCAGCAGTGGGATGCGCTCCTACAATGAGCAGTACTTC.

This clonotype was counted between two and nine times. V and J are TRBV20-1 and TRBJ1-5, with TRBD1 matching 8 bases. This CDR3 is 15 amino acids long. CDR1 DFQATT and CDR2 SNEGSKA come from the germline V gene (reference sequence). The junction had 7 bases not matched to a gene; V was cut back by 3 bases and J by 3 bases. This chain's CDR3 is CSASKQGVANQPQHF. The CDR3 coding sequence is TGCAGTGCTAGTAAACAGGGGGTCGCCAATCAGCCCCAGCATTTT.

Remarks on this clonotype: Since a much larger clone is just one base distant, this may be a read error. The chain is built from TRBV29-1 and TRBJ1-2, with 7 bases lining up with TRBD1. J was trimmed by 8 bases and V by 3 bases; bases with no gene match: 3. Germline V CDR1 and CDR2: SQVTM, ANQGSEA. The CDR3 spans 11 residues. CDR3 sequence: CSVETGQGYTF. For the CDR3, the DNA is TGCAGCGTTGAGACAGGGCAGGGCTACACCTTC. The entire variable domain, with the rest obtained from reference TRBV29-1 and TRBJ1-2, is as follows: SAVISQKPSRDICQRGTSLTIQCQVDSQVTMMFWYRQQPGQSLTLIATANQGSEATYESGFVIDKFPISRPNLTFSTLTVSNMSPEDSSIYLCSVETGQGYTFGSGTRLTVV.

On this clonotype: Just one base apart from a much larger clone, this may be a read error. This sequence joins TRBV2 and TRBJ2-7; D perhaps matches TRBD1 (6 bases). The tail of the sequence fits TRBJ2-4 better, so the J call may be wrong. Germline V gene lookup returns CDR1 SNHLY and CDR2 FYNNEI. The CDR3 covers 13 residues. CDR3: CASGRSKGGIQYF. CDR3 coding DNA: TGTGCCAGCGGTCGGTCTAAAGGGGGCATTCAGTACTTC.

This clonotype was seen only a few times. At one of its ends the junction is not consistent with the germline gene, which may arise from a read error. This rearrangement joins TRBV18 to TRBJ2-5; 7 bases match TRBD1. Germline V gene data show CDR1 as KGHSH and CDR2 as LQKENI. This CDR3 is 16 amino acids long. The CDR3 loop reads CANSPKGGRGQETQYF. The CDR3 coding sequence is TGTGCCAACTCACCCAAAGGGGGCAGGGGCCAAGAGACCCAGTACTTC.

This clonotype was counted many times. The genes are TRBV12-3 or TRBV12-4 and TRBJ1-2; D call uncertain. CDR3 size: 13 residues. The V end was cut by 7 bases, the J end by 4 bases, with 13 bases between. CDR3 sequence: CASTLEPSYGYTF. Here the CDR3 DNA reads TGTGCCAGCACCCTAGAACCTAGCTATGGCTACACCTTC.

There are a few counts of this clonotype. The chain has TRBV30 and TRBJ1-1; D ambiguous. The CDR3 loop spans 13 amino acids. Germline loops: CDR1 GTSNPN, CDR2 SVGIG (reference sequence). The germline V and J ends were trimmed by 0 bases and 5 bases, with 10 bases remaining between them. DNA for the CDR3: TGTGCCTGGAGTGTGGCCAGTTGGACTGAAGCTTTCTTT. Its translation: CAWSVASWTEAFF.